The sequence of this T cell receptor delta chain was determined in a study of gamma-delta chains in newborns, infants, children. In the study overall: Microbial exposure reportedly drives polyclonal innate γδ T cell expansion after birth.

TCRdb reran clone calling via CATT on the reads. The table lists 4,500 to 5,000 delta-chain clones, 3% to 4% of them singletons. This clone has just a few counts. The CDR3 length is 17 residues. Germline V CDR1 and CDR2: TVYSNPD, GDNSRS (reference sequence). Trimming at V came to 3 bases and at J to 1 base, leaving 16 bases not matched to a gene. The TCR was taken from a child who was a newborn, infant or young child, either healthy, febrile or measles-vaccinated (not recorded which). Input material: blood. The chain is built from TRDV3 and TRDJ1; 8 positions match TRDD3. CDR3 DNA sequence: TGTGCCTTGCCACCCCCTGGGGGAGACCCGATCACCGATAAACTCATCTTT. Protein: CALPPPGGDPITDKLIF.